This T cell receptor beta chain comes out of a study of vaccination and CD4 T cells after COVID-19. Sequencing of the DNA from cultured CD4+ T cells was carried out with the Oncomine TCR Beta short-read assay. TCRdb re-called the PCR reads with MiXCR, one entry per CDR3 protein. This sample has 20,000 to 25,000 distinct CDR3 sequences, with almost 50% found just once. This clonotype came up once. Its antigen is not identified. The CDR3 extends over 12 amino acids. Between the trimmed V and J ends, which lost 3 bases and 10 bases, there was a span of 12 bases. The treatment: roughly ten-day PBMC culture with coronavirus spike peptide pools or control peptides (ViraFEST assay). Researchers grew the cells for roughly ten days and then pulled out CD4+ T cells by negative selection.

The TCR comes from a human donor who had recovered from COVID-19. The sample consisted of CD4+ T cells from blood, cultured in vitro. This chain links TRBV12-3 or TRBV12-4 with TRBJ1-1; D might be TRBD1 (5 bases). The CDR3 spells CASSFSREGAFF. The CDR3 nucleotides are TGTGCCAGCAGTTTTAGCAGGGAGGGAGCTTTCTTT.